Each of the 23 T cell receptor beta chains below was sequenced from the same sample in a study of identical twins. MiXCR, run by TCRdb on the 5' RACE reads, gives a single entry per CDR3 protein. The sample has some 660,000 distinct CDR3 sequences, approximately 9% seen once. These data also formed part of another study, on yellow fever vaccine responses in identical twins.

Sequenced material: PBMCs. The source is a woman aged 18 to 35 in good health.

At least ten counts were recorded for this clonotype. The rearrangement uses TRBV12-3 or TRBV12-4 and TRBJ2-2; D remains ambiguous. This CDR3 has 13 amino acids. Trimming stripped 7 bases from V and 7 bases from J, with 13 bases between. CDR3 DNA: TGTGCCAGCACCATGACAAGTTACGGGGAGCTGTTTTTT. It codes for CASTMTSYGELFF.

V gene TRBV28 combines with J gene TRBJ2-7, with TRBD1 matching over 7 bases. Per the germline V gene, CDR1 is MDHEN and CDR2 is SYDVKM. V dropped 5 bases and J dropped 8; count of bases not matched to a gene: 6. The CDR3 totals 12 residues. The CDR3 coding sequence is TGTGCCAGCAGTCTTCCAGGGGGAAAGCAGTACTTC. This codes for CASSLPGGKQYF.

This clonotype was found many times. The gene calls are TRBV3-1 and TRBJ2-3; possibly TRBD2 for D (6 bases). This CDR3 comprises 18 residues. CDR1 and CDR2 (germline): LGHDT, YNNKEL (reference sequence). The germline V and J ends were trimmed by 4 bases and 2 bases, with 22 bases remaining between them. CDR3 region: CASSRPARISGATDTQYF. The CDR3 region has the DNA TGTGCCAGCAGCCGTCCCGCCCGGATTAGCGGCGCCACAGATACGCAGTATTTT.

This clonotype was observed a handful of times. This chain joins TRBV7-2 and TRBJ2-7; 10 bases are shared with TRBD2. Per the germline V gene, CDR1 is SGHTA and CDR2 is FQGNSA. The J segment lost 3 bases and the V segment lost 2 bases, leaving 4 bases of the junction unmatched. The CDR3 covers 15 residues. The CDR3 nucleotides are TGTGCCAGCAGCTTAATTAGCGGGGGGTTCTACGAGCAGTACTTC. Protein sequence: CASSLISGGFYEQYF.

This clonotype showed up many times. The J gene is TRBJ1-3, the V gene TRBV12-3 or TRBV12-4, with D perhaps TRBD1 (5 bases). The V and J ends lost 7 bases and 0 bases respectively, with 13 bases between them. This CDR3 has 15 amino acids. DNA for the CDR3: TGTGCCAGCATCTACGCGGACATCTCTGGAAACACCATATATTTT. This encodes CASIYADISGNTIYF.

In this sample, this clonotype turned up many times. The chain is built from TRBV12-3 or TRBV12-4 and TRBJ1-2; a weak D match, TRBD1 (5 bases). Trimming pared 6 bases from V and 3 bases from J, leaving 14 bases between. The CDR3 is made up of 14 amino acids. In DNA, the CDR3 is TGTGCCAGCAGCAAGAGTCAGGGTTACTATGGCTACACCTTC. It is translated as CASSKSQGYYGYTF.

The chain combines TRBV7-2 with TRBJ2-5; 7 bases match TRBD2. Looked up from germline, CDR1 is SGHTA and CDR2 is FQGNSA. The CDR3 runs to 14 residues. V gave up 8 bases and J gave up 5 bases; unmatched junction bases: 11. The CDR3: CASGRGSIWETQYF. In DNA, the CDR3 is TGTGCCAGCGGGCGGGGGAGTATTTGGGAGACCCAGTACTTC.

As to this clonotype: A read error may explain this, as a much larger clone is one base away. V usage is TRBV11-2 and J usage is TRBJ2-5; D is undetermined. Germline loops: CDR1 SGHAT, CDR2 FQNNGV. The length of the CDR3 is 13 residues. This CDR3 is CASGLGSEEAQYF. Written as DNA, the CDR3 is TGTGCCAGCGGCCTCGGTTCGGAAGAGGCCCAGTACTTC.

This clonotype was recorded at least ten times. CDR3 DNA: TGTGCCAGCAGCCAAGATCCACCGGGGGGTACCTACGAGCAGTACTTC. Its protein is CASSQDPPGGTYEQYF. The chain combines TRBV4-2 with TRBJ2-7; 7 positions agree with TRBD2. The CDR3 is made up of 16 amino acids. V dropped 0 bases and J dropped 2; count of bases not matched to a gene: 7. CDR1 and CDR2 from the germline V gene are LGHNA and YNFKEQ.

This clonotype has ten or more counts. V is TRBV4-2 and J is TRBJ2-1; TRBD2 aligns across 10 bases. After removal of 2 bases from V and 5 bases from J, the junction contained 6 bases not matched to a gene. CDR1 is LGHNA and CDR2 is YNFKEQ in the germline V gene. The CDR3 loop spans 16 amino acids. CDR3: CASSQQAGGPHNEQFF. CDR3 DNA: TGTGCCAGCAGCCAACAAGCGGGAGGGCCCCACAATGAGCAGTTCTTC.

This clonotype was counted between two and nine times. The chain joins TRBV11-2 to TRBJ2-5; 12 bases agree with TRBD2. V was pared by 5 bases and J by 5 bases, with 9 bases of the junction left unmatched. The germline V gene has CDR1 SGHAT and CDR2 FQNNGV. The CDR3 has 16 amino acids. The CDR3: CASSQTSGGIGETQYF. CDR3 bases: TGTGCCAGCAGCCAGACTAGCGGGGGCATTGGGGAGACCCAGTACTTC.

This clonotype was seen only a few times. The rearrangement links TRBV7-9 to TRBJ2-7, with a possible D match to TRBD2 (5 bases). CDR1 and CDR2 from the germline V gene are SEHNR and FQNEAQ (reference sequence). The CDR3 runs 16 residues. Trimming shortened V by 2 bases and J by 1 base, and 15 bases separated the two germline ends. DNA for the CDR3: TGTGCCAGCAGCTTACAGCGGACGCAAGCATCCTACGAGCAGTACTTC. Translated, it gives CASSLQRTQASYEQYF.

V and J are TRBV7-2 and TRBJ2-1; D may be TRBD1 (5 bases). V dropped 6 bases and J dropped 10 bases, with 10 bases sitting between them. This CDR3 region has 11 residues. Germline V lookup: CDR1 SGHTA, CDR2 FQGNSA. As DNA, the CDR3 is TGTGCCAGCAGACCTCAGGGAGAGCAGTTCTTC. Protein: CASRPQGEQFF.

CDR3 amino acids: CASMGGSKETQYF. CDR3 in DNA: TGTGCCAGCATGGGGGGGTCCAAAGAGACCCAGTACTTC. V is TRBV2 and J is TRBJ2-5, with TRBD2 matching 7 bases. CDR3 length equals 13 residues. The germline V gene encodes CDR1 SNHLY and CDR2 FYNNEI. V trimming: 7 bases; J trimming: 3 bases; junction bases outside the gene matches: 5.

The chain employs TRBV7-9 and TRBJ1-4, with 8 bases matching TRBD1. The CDR3 is made up of 16 amino acids. The junction had 7 bases not matched to a gene; V was cut back by 5 bases and J by 2 bases. From germline, CDR1 is SEHNR and CDR2 FQNEAQ (reference sequence). As DNA, the CDR3 is TGTGCCAGCAGCCTAGGACAGGGAACTACTAATGAAAAACTGTTTTTT. It specifies CASSLGQGTTNEKLFF.

Remarks on this clonotype: A much larger clone lies one base from this, so it may be a read error. This chain connects TRBV20-1 to TRBJ2-7, with D uncertain. The germline V and J ends were trimmed by 3 bases and 2 bases, with 11 bases remaining between them. Germline V gives CDR1 DFQATT, CDR2 SNEGSKA (reference sequence). This CDR3 spans 13 amino acids. CDR3: CSARDGLPYEQYF. The CDR3 nucleotides are TGCAGTGCTAGGGACGGCCTCCCCTACGAGCAGTACTTC.

This clonotype was counted a few times. CDR3 in DNA: TGTGCCAGCAGTTTGGTTGGGCCCCGGGAGCTGTTTTTT. As protein: CASSLVGPRELFF. The J gene is TRBJ2-2, the V gene TRBV28; D not resolved. Germline V gene lookup returns CDR1 MDHEN and CDR2 SYDVKM. The CDR3 spans 13 residues. Between the trimmed V and J ends, which lost 3 bases and 9 bases, there was a span of 11 bases.

This clonotype was seen a few times. This chain links TRBV4-2 with TRBJ2-4; TRBD1 agrees at 7 bases. This CDR3 contains 17 residues. V lost 1 base, J lost 8 bases, and 14 bases stayed unmatched. The germline CDR1 and CDR2 sequences are LGHNA and YNFKEQ. DNA of the CDR3: TGTGCCAGCAGCCAAGTTACCCTGACAGGGCTCATGGACATTCAGTACTTC. Its translation: CASSQVTLTGLMDIQYF.

The genes are TRBV7-2 and TRBJ2-5, with D maybe TRBD1 (5 bases). This CDR3 has 16 residues. Looked up from germline, CDR1 is SGHTA and CDR2 is FQGNSA. Trimming took 5 bases from V and 5 from J, leaving 21 bases between them. The CDR3 here is CASSTSGHGVRETQYF. The CDR3 DNA reads as TGTGCCAGCAGCACTTCAGGACATGGTGTGAGGGAGACCCAGTACTTC.

This clonotype occurred many times. The chain uses TRBV20-1 and TRBJ1-2; 8 nucleotides line up with TRBD1. The CDR3 consists of 15 residues. Trimming at V came to 2 bases and at J to 4 bases, leaving 9 bases not matched to a gene. CDR1 is DFQATT and CDR2 is SNEGSKA in the germline V gene (reference sequence). The CDR3 protein is CSARPQDRVSYGYTF. CDR3 nucleotide sequence: TGCAGTGCTAGACCTCAGGACAGGGTCAGCTATGGCTACACCTTC.

This clonotype was seen repeatedly, ten times or more. The J gene is TRBJ2-1, the V gene TRBV5-1; D perhaps matches TRBD2 (6 bases). V dropped 0 bases and J dropped 3 bases, with 13 bases sitting between them. The CDR3 is 16 residues long. The germline V gene has CDR1 SGHRS and CDR2 YFSETQ. The CDR3 region is CASSLGGVAIYNEQFF. The CDR3 nucleotides are TGCGCCAGCAGCTTGGGGGGGGTTGCAATCTACAATGAGCAGTTCTTC.

This clonotype showed up just a few times. The chain has TRBV10-3 and TRBJ2-4, with D perhaps matching TRBD1 or TRBD2 (5 bases each). This CDR3 has 13 residues. Between the trimmed V and J ends, which lost 6 bases and 3 bases, there was a span of 9 bases. CDR1 is ENHRY, CDR2 SYGVKD, per germline. The CDR3 DNA is TGTGCCATCAGCTGGGACCTCAAAAACATTCAGTACTTC. Its translation is CAISWDLKNIQYF.

The V and J genes are TRBV5-1 and TRBJ2-6, with D possibly matching TRBD2 (6 bases). Per the germline V gene, CDR1 is SGHRS and CDR2 is YFSETQ. This CDR3 comprises 21 residues. With 4 bases removed from V and 0 bases from J, the gap between germline ends came to 26 bases. CDR3 sequence: CASSVPSGVGPEGSGANVLTF. The CDR3 DNA reads TGCGCCAGCAGCGTACCCTCGGGGGTCGGGCCGGAGGGCTCTGGGGCCAACGTCCTGACTTTC.